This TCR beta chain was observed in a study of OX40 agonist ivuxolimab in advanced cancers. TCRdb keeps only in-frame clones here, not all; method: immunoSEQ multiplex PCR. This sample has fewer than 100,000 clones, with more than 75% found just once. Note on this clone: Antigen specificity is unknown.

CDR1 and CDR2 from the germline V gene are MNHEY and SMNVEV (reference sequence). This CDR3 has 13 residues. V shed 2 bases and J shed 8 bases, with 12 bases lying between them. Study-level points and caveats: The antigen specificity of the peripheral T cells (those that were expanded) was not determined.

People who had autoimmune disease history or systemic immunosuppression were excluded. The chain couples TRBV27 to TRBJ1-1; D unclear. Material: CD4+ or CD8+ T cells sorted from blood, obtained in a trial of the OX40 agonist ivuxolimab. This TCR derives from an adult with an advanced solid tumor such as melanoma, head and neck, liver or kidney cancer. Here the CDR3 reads CASSLIVGSEAFF. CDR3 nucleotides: TGTGCCAGCAGTTTAATCGTCGGGAGCGAAGCTTTCTTT.